The clone carrying this TCR beta chain occurred once. The antigen remains undetermined. The data derive from a study of persistence of HIV-infected CD4 T cells. General observations from the study: Compared with CD3/CD28-stimulated cells, CMV- and Gag-responding cells showed lower TCRbeta richness.

This was the immunoSEQ version 4 assay in survey mode. Profiling relied on immunoSEQ multiplex PCR, and the TCRdb table lists in-frame clones only, not all of them. The table lists about 40,000 clones, 87% of them singletons. CDR3 size: 16 residues. This nonspecific control used anti-CD3/anti-CD28 bead stimulation of CD4+ T cells. CD4+ T cells upregulating both CD40 ligand and CD69 were sorted as responding cells. CD4+ T cell counts exceeded 400 cells/uL; CMV serology was positive. An approximately 17-hour stimulation of CD8-depleted PBMCs used anti-CD28/CD49d costimulation, CD40-blocking antibody and enfuvirtide.

This material consisted of CD4+ T cells sorted from PBMCs after roughly 18-hour stimulation, taken from a patient who received antiretroviral therapy. This chain joins TRBV21-1 and TRBJ1-1; the table names TRBD1, a call not compared with the DNA. TRBV21-1 counts as a pseudogene. The clonotype comes from an adult man with HIV who was CMV-seropositive. CDR3 loop: CASSKWTGGWDTEAFF. The CDR3 region has the DNA TGTGCCAGCAGCAAATGGACAGGGGGCTGGGACACTGAAGCTTTCTTT.